The 21 T cell receptor beta chains presented below share a single source sample, sequenced in a study of blood T cell repertoires in COVID-19. Profiling relied on immunoSEQ multiplex PCR, and the TCRdb table lists in-frame clones only, not all of them. The table shows approximately 150,000 clones, with about four fifths occurring only once. Sequencing used peripheral blood. The receptor set was obtained from a woman aged 80 or over with acute or convalescent COVID-19.

This chain connects TRBV19 to TRBJ2-1; possibly TRBD2 for D (5 bases). The CDR3 runs 16 residues. The V end was cut by 5 bases, the J end by 0 bases, with 14 bases between. The germline CDR1 and CDR2 sequences are LNHDA and SQIVND (reference sequence). CDR3 sequence (DNA): TGTGCCAGTAGTGGGCGGCGGAGGAGCTCCTACAATGAGCAGTTCTTC. Translating it yields CASSGRRRSSYNEQFF.

This chain links TRBV18 with TRBJ1-1; no definite D call. Trimming took 4 bases from V and 5 from J, leaving 11 bases between them. The germline gives CDR1 KGHSH, CDR2 LQKENI. The CDR3 consists of 13 residues. The CDR3 loop reads CASSLAERTEAFF. CDR3 sequence (DNA): TGTGCCAGCTCACTGGCTGAGCGGACTGAAGCTTTCTTT.

The V and J genes are TRBV2 and TRBJ1-6; D gene uncertain. Trimming took 7 bases from V and 5 from J, leaving 12 bases between them. The CDR3 is 14 residues long. The germline V gene encodes CDR1 SNHLY and CDR2 FYNNEI. The CDR3: CASKEQTNNSPLHF. Here the CDR3 DNA reads TGTGCCAGCAAAGAACAGACTAATAATTCACCCCTCCACTTT.

The V call is TRBV2, the J call TRBJ2-3; 13 nucleotides line up with TRBD2. The junction had 9 bases not matched to a gene; V was cut back by 6 bases and J by 6 bases. There are 16 residues in the CDR3. Per the germline V gene, CDR1 is SNHLY and CDR2 is FYNNEI. CDR3 in amino acids: CASRQRLAGGRDTQYF. Written as DNA, the CDR3 is TGTGCCAGCAGACAACGACTAGCGGGGGGCCGCGATACGCAGTATTTT.

The chain links TRBV4-3 to TRBJ2-1, with D perhaps TRBD2 (7 bases). In germline, CDR1 is LGHNA, CDR2 YSLEER. V was pared by 4 bases and J by 3 bases, with 16 bases between. The CDR3 is made up of 16 amino acids. CDR3 sequence: CASSPRTRGLYNEQFF. In DNA form, the CDR3 reads TGCGCCAGCAGCCCGAGGACGCGGGGGCTCTACAATGAGCAGTTCTTC.

The chain carries TRBV7-9 and TRBJ2-1; 7 nucleotides agree with TRBD1. Germline CDR1 is SEHNR and CDR2 is FQNEAQ (reference sequence). Losses at the gene ends were 5 bases for V and 7 bases for J; bases not matched to a gene: 5. This CDR3 is 13 amino acids long. CDR3 DNA sequence: TGTGCCAGCAGCGTGCACAGGGGTAATGAGCAGTTCTTC. It codes for CASSVHRGNEQFF.

The chain recombines TRBV7-7 with TRBJ1-1, with 8 bases that match TRBD1. The V segment lost 5 bases and the J segment 4 bases; nucleotides outside the gene matches: 12. The germline gives CDR1 SSHAT, CDR2 FNYEAQ (reference sequence). The CDR3 extends over 16 amino acids. As DNA, the CDR3 is TGTGCCAGCAGCCCAGACCTGGACAGGGTTCCCACTGAAGCTTTCTTT. This gives the protein CASSPDLDRVPTEAFF.

This clone was counted a single time. This sequence joins TRBV7-9 and TRBJ2-1; D possibly corresponds to TRBD1 (6 bases). Germline values: CDR1 SEHNR, CDR2 FQNEAQ (reference sequence). Trimming cost V 5 bases and J 7 bases, with 6 bases left between them. This CDR3 has 11 residues. CDR3 protein: CASSQGNEQFF. The DNA of the CDR3 is TGTGCCAGCAGCCAGGGGAATGAGCAGTTCTTC.

The gene calls are TRBV29-1 and TRBJ2-1; TRBD1 matches 8 bases. Germline CDR1 reads SQVTM; CDR2 reads ANQGSEA. V lost 7 bases, J lost 7 bases, and 9 bases stayed unmatched. The CDR3 runs to 13 residues. The CDR3 DNA is TGCAGCGCCCCAAGGACAGGGCAAAATGAGCAGTTCTTC. It codes for CSAPRTGQNEQFF.

The rearrangement joins TRBV5-4 to TRBJ2-5, with TRBD2 identical over 13 bases. CDR1 and CDR2 from the germline V gene are SGHNT and YYREEE (reference sequence). There are 16 residues in the CDR3. V gave up 4 bases and J gave up 0 bases; unmatched junction bases: 3. This CDR3 reads CASSEGLAGNQETQYF. The CDR3 DNA is TGTGCCAGCAGCGAGGGACTAGCGGGAAACCAAGAGACCCAGTACTTC. Complete variable domain (other parts from reference TRBV5-4 and TRBJ2-5): ETGVTQSPTHLIKTRGQQVTLRCSSQSGHNTVSWYQQALGQGPQFIFQYYREEENGRGNFPPRFSGLQFPNYSSELNVNALELDDSALYLCASSEGLAGNQETQYFGPGTRLLVL.

V usage is TRBV5-1 and J usage is TRBJ1-1; 7 nucleotides line up with TRBD1. This CDR3 has 14 amino acids. Unmatched junction bases numbered 6, after V lost 3 bases and J lost 4 bases. Germline V gives CDR1 SGHRS, CDR2 YFSETQ. The CDR3 protein is CASSSTTGVTEAFF. The CDR3 coding sequence is TGCGCCAGCAGCTCGACCACAGGGGTCACTGAAGCTTTCTTT.

A single count supports this clone. The V gene is TRBV5-6, the J gene TRBJ2-2; 7 bases are a match to TRBD2. This CDR3 is 14 amino acids long. Germline assignment: CDR1 SGHDT and CDR2 YYEEEE. V lost 4 bases to trimming and J lost 2 bases; unmatched junction nucleotides: 2. The CDR3 DNA sequence: TGTGCCAGCAGCCGGACTAGAAACACCGGGGAGCTGTTTTTT. Protein product: CASSRTRNTGELFF.

The V gene is TRBV6-2 or TRBV6-3, the J gene TRBJ2-3; 14 nucleotides agree with TRBD2. Germline V gene lookup returns CDR1 MNHEY and CDR2 SVGEGT. V gave up 0 bases and J gave up 9 bases; unmatched junction bases: 17. CDR3 length equals 20 residues. The chain's CDR3 is CASSYSRLAGGPSQRGTQYF. The CDR3 DNA reads as TGTGCCAGCAGTTACTCGAGACTAGCGGGAGGGCCGAGTCAACGGGGCACGCAGTATTTT.

CDR3: CASSPPNSGQVYGYTF. The CDR3 DNA is TGTGCCAGCTCACCACCTAATTCGGGACAAGTCTATGGCTACACCTTC. The chain combines TRBV18 with TRBJ1-2; possible D gene TRBD1, 6 bases. This CDR3 has 16 amino acids. Germline assignment: CDR1 KGHSH and CDR2 LQKENI. V lost 0 bases to trimming and J lost 4 bases, with 15 bases between them.

The J gene is TRBJ1-6, the V gene TRBV2, with D tentatively TRBD1 (6 bases). Germline values: CDR1 SNHLY, CDR2 FYNNEI. The ends were cut back, 7 bases at V and 8 bases at J, with 12 bases in the middle. The length of the CDR3 is 13 residues. This CDR3 is CASNRDRDSPLHF. For the CDR3, the DNA is TGTGCCAGCAACAGGGATAGAGATTCACCCCTCCACTTT. Full variable domain (rest looked up from reference TRBV2 and TRBJ1-6): EPEVTQTPSHQVTQMGQEVILRCVPISNHLYFYWYRQILGQKVEFLVSFYNNEISEKSEIFDDQFSVERPDGSNFTLKIRSTKLEDSAMYFCASNRDRDSPLHFGNGTRLTVT.

This clone occurred a few times. The chain couples TRBV27 to TRBJ1-1; a possible D gene is TRBD1 (5 bases). The germline V gene encodes CDR1 MNHEY and CDR2 SMNVEV (reference sequence). Trimming removed 5 bases at V and 4 bases at J, with 11 bases between. The CDR3 runs 13 residues. For the CDR3, the DNA is TGTGCCAGCAGTGGGACTCATCTCACTGAAGCTTTCTTT. Encoded protein: CASSGTHLTEAFF.

The chain uses TRBV7-6 and TRBJ2-7; D possibly corresponds to TRBD2 (5 bases). V was pared by 5 bases and J by 2 bases, with 13 bases between. The germline V gene encodes CDR1 SGHVS and CDR2 FNYEAQ. This CDR3 is built from 14 residues. The CDR3 region is CASSPTRATYEQYF. The CDR3 DNA sequence: TGTGCCAGCAGCCCTACTAGGGCAACCTACGAGCAGTACTTC.

J is TRBJ1-1 and V is TRBV10-1; 7 bases agree with TRBD1. The CDR3 consists of 18 residues. From germline, CDR1 is WNHNN and CDR2 SYGVQD (reference sequence). The ends lost 6 bases at V and 1 base at J; junction bases unmatched: 17. The CDR3 loop reads CASSPTHRGKYSNTEAFF. Here the CDR3 DNA reads TGCGCCAGCAGCCCCACCCACAGGGGAAAGTATTCGAACACTGAAGCTTTCTTT.

A few counts support this clone. The chain carries TRBV18 and TRBJ2-7, with D perhaps matching TRBD2 (5 bases). Trimming removed 3 bases at V and 6 bases at J, with 12 bases between. This CDR3 has 13 residues. Per germline, CDR1 KGHSH and CDR2 LQKENI. CDR3 protein: CASSPSGAVEQYF. CDR3 nucleotide sequence: TGTGCCAGCTCACCTTCAGGAGCGGTCGAGCAGTACTTC.

The gene calls are TRBV5-4 and TRBJ2-5; the D gene is possibly TRBD1 (6 bases). V lost 3 bases and J lost 2, with 17 bases in between. Per the germline V gene, CDR1 is SGHNT and CDR2 is YYREEE (reference sequence). The CDR3 extends over 16 amino acids. CDR3 region: CASSSKQGPNQETQYF. Written as DNA, the CDR3 is TGTGCCAGCAGCTCTAAGCAGGGGCCCAATCAAGAGACCCAGTACTTC.

The chain joins TRBV6-5 to TRBJ2-2, with TRBD1 matching 7 bases. With 7 bases clipped from V and 5 bases from J, the junction kept 10 bases outside the gene matches. CDR1 and CDR2 from the germline V gene are MNHEY and SVGAGI. The CDR3 has 15 amino acids. The CDR3 loop reads CASTIYRGETGELFF. CDR3 nucleotides: TGTGCCAGCACCATTTACAGGGGTGAGACCGGGGAGCTGTTTTTT.